Listed below are T cell receptor beta chains from one sample, sequenced in a study of blood T cell repertoires in COVID-19. Only in-frame clones appear in the TCRdb table, and some are missing; sequencing was by immunoSEQ multiplex PCR. The table lists 250,000 or so clones, about 87% of them singletons. Sequences were obtained from PBMCs or T cells enriched from blood (not recorded which). All receptors derive from a woman aged 25 to 39 who had been exposed to COVID-19. Both conserved end residues are part of each CDR3. D genes are given only for firm matches. Clone size appears in some rows only: once, few, many, or a class for an expanded clone.

clone_size j_call d_call v_call cdr3_aa cdr3_nt
- TRBJ1-2 - TRBV6-5 CASSRTDYGYTF TGTGCCAGCAGTCGGACAGATTATGGCTACACCTTC
- TRBJ2-1 TRBD1 TRBV5-1 CASSGRGTGLRDKRFF TGCGCCAGCAGCGGGAGAGGGACAGGGTTGCGGGATAAGCGGTTCTTC
- TRBJ2-1 - TRBV12-3/TRBV12-4 CASSLGDIEFF TGTGCCAGCAGTTTGGGGGACATAGAATTCTTC
- TRBJ2-3 TRBD2 TRBV5-6 CASSYQRGGAPDTQYF TGTGCCAGCAGCTATCAGCGGGGGGGGGCACCAGATACGCAGTATTTT
- TRBJ1-5 - TRBV27 CASSTSSNQPQHF TGTGCCAGCAGCACATCTAGCAATCAGCCCCAGCATTTT
- TRBJ2-7 TRBD2 TRBV28 CASSSGTSGRGGEQYF TGTGCCAGCAGTTCCGGTACTAGCGGGAGGGGAGGGGAGCAGTACTTC
- TRBJ2-7 - TRBV5-1 CASSLIISYEQYF TGCGCCAGCAGCTTGATTATCTCCTACGAGCAGTACTTC
- TRBJ2-5 TRBD1 TRBV11-1 CASSFGTDYQETQYF TGTGCCAGCAGCTTCGGGACAGACTATCAAGAGACCCAGTACTTC
- TRBJ1-3 TRBD1 TRBV6-5 CASSNHRGIGNTIYF TGTGCCAGCAGTAACCACAGGGGAATCGGAAACACCATATATTTT
- TRBJ2-2 - TRBV19 CASTPQGTGELFF TGTGCCAGTACTCCCCAGGGCACCGGGGAGCTGTTTTTT
few TRBJ2-7 - TRBV5-4 CASSLISGENEQYF TGTGCCAGCAGCTTGATTTCGGGAGAAAACGAGCAGTACTTC
- TRBJ1-5 - TRBV25-1 CASSEASQPQHF TGTGCCAGCAGTGAGGCTAGTCAGCCCCAGCATTTT
- TRBJ2-2 TRBD2 TRBV3-1/TRBV3-2 CASSPSGRVTGELFF TGTGCCAGCAGCCCCAGCGGGAGGGTGACCGGGGAGCTGTTTTTT
once TRBJ2-1 TRBD2 TRBV27 CASSLSGLAYEQFF TGTGCCAGCAGTTTATCGGGACTAGCCTATGAGCAGTTCTTC
few TRBJ1-5 TRBD1 TRBV6-2/TRBV6-3 CASSQPTGNQPQHF TGTGCCAGCAGTCAACCGACAGGGAATCAGCCCCAGCATTTT
few TRBJ1-3 - TRBV7-6 CASSLRDGSSGNTIYF TGTGCCAGCAGCTTAAGGGACGGGAGCTCTGGAAACACCATATATTTT
- TRBJ1-3 - TRBV6-5 CASSYSQTGNTIYF TGTGCCAGCAGTTACTCTCAGACTGGAAACACCATATATTTT
- TRBJ1-2 - TRBV6-5 CASSYTENYGYTF TGTGCCAGCAGTTACACAGAGAACTATGGCTACACCTTC
- TRBJ1-1 - TRBV28 CASKPSLGLTEAFF TGTGCCAGCAAACCTTCTTTGGGGCTAACTGAAGCTTTCTTT
once TRBJ1-2 TRBD1 TRBV19 CASSPGGTGSFGYTF TGTGCCAGTAGTCCCGGGGGGACAGGATCGTTCGGCTACACCTTC
- TRBJ2-2 - TRBV30 CAWRTPGETGELFF TGTGCCTGGAGAACCCCAGGGGAAACCGGGGAGCTGTTTTTT
- TRBJ1-4 - TRBV7-9 CASSRITGGLDEKLFF TGTGCCAGCAGTCGAATTACAGGAGGGTTAGATGAAAAACTGTTTTTT
few TRBJ2-7 - TRBV30 CAWSPPVVGSYEQYF TGTGCCTGGAGTCCTCCCGTGGTCGGCTCCTACGAGCAGTACTTC
- TRBJ1-3 TRBD1 TRBV30 CAWSFNRGGNTIYF TGTGCCTGGAGTTTCAACAGGGGAGGAAACACCATATATTTT
- TRBJ2-5 - TRBV28 CASRASEKQETQYF TGTGCCAGCAGGGCATCGGAGAAACAAGAGACCCAGTACTTC
- TRBJ1-6 - TRBV27 CASSLSAGARISPLHF TGTGCCAGCAGTTTATCAGCGGGGGCGCGAATTTCACCCCTCCACTTT
- TRBJ2-2 - TRBV7-9 CASSLVGPGGTGELFF TGTGCCAGCAGCTTAGTTGGGCCAGGAGGCACCGGGGAGCTGTTTTTT
- TRBJ1-2 TRBD1 TRBV14 CASSHRGQGPLADYGYTF TGTGCCAGCAGCCACAGGGGACAGGGGCCATTGGCTGACTATGGCTACACCTTC
few TRBJ2-7 TRBD2 TRBV7-6 CASSQGLAGDVGQYF TGTGCCAGCAGCCAAGGACTAGCGGGAGATGTAGGGCAGTACTTC
- TRBJ2-7 - TRBV5-8 CASFPGQKTYAQYF TGTGCCAGCTTTCCCGGACAGAAGACCTACGCGCAGTACTTC
- TRBJ2-7 TRBD1 TRBV5-4 CASSWGTAYEQYF TGTGCCAGCAGCTGGGGGACAGCTTACGAGCAGTACTTC
- TRBJ1-1 TRBD1 TRBV6-5 CASTSPSQGGTEAFF TGTGCCAGCACGTCGCCCAGTCAGGGGGGTACTGAAGCTTTCTTT
- TRBJ2-1 TRBD2 TRBV3-1/TRBV3-2 CASSQEGLAGYNEQFF TGTGCCAGCAGCCAAGAGGGACTAGCGGGTTACAATGAGCAGTTCTTC
- TRBJ2-5 - TRBV3-1/TRBV3-2 CASSPRRLAEETQYF TGTGCCAGCAGCCCCCGAAGGTTAGCGGAAGAGACCCAGTACTTC
- TRBJ2-1 - TRBV3-1/TRBV3-2 CASSPHPAPSAYNEQFF TGTGCCAGCAGCCCCCACCCAGCGCCCTCAGCCTACAATGAGCAGTTCTTC
- TRBJ2-1 - TRBV7-2 CASSPSKRRGYNEQFF TGTGCCAGCAGCCCGTCTAAGAGGCGGGGCTACAATGAGCAGTTCTTC
- TRBJ1-4 TRBD1 TRBV5-8 CASSLRDRGREKLFF TGTGCCAGCAGCTTACGGGACAGGGGGCGTGAAAAACTGTTTTTT